One and the same sample provided the 4 T cell receptor beta chains below, sequenced in a study of early T cells in non-severe SARS-CoV-2 infection. TCRdb analysed the 5' RACE reads with MiXCR anew, one entry per CDR3 protein. The sample carries more than 80,000 distinct CDR3 sequences, roughly 11% recorded once. Specimen: whole blood. All receptors derive from an adult who was a healthcare worker with PCR-confirmed SARS-CoV-2 infection or an uninfected control (not recorded which).

A few counts support this clonotype. The chain employs TRBV11-2 and TRBJ1-3; D gene unclear. The ends were cut back, 2 bases at V and 0 bases at J, with 5 bases in the middle. CDR3 length: 14 residues. CDR1 and CDR2 (germline): SGHAT, FQNNGV. The CDR3 protein is CASSLSHSGNTIYF. Here the CDR3 DNA reads TGTGCCAGCAGCTTATCCCACTCTGGAAACACCATATATTTT.

This sequence joins TRBV7-2 and TRBJ2-3; 7 bases map to TRBD1. This CDR3 has 15 amino acids. The germline CDR1 and CDR2 sequences are SGHTA and FQGNSA. The V gene end was trimmed by 0 bases and the J gene end by 2 bases; junction bases not matched to a gene: 2. In DNA form, the CDR3 reads TGTGCCAGCAGCTTAGCGACAGGGTACACAGATACGCAGTATTTT. Translating gives CASSLATGYTDTQYF.

This clonotype was seen a few times. This chain joins TRBV20-1 and TRBJ2-1; 11 nucleotides match TRBD2. The CDR3 extends over 17 amino acids. The ends lost 6 bases at V and 0 bases at J; junction bases unmatched: 10. CDR1 DFQATT and CDR2 SNEGSKA come from the germline V gene (reference sequence). This chain's CDR3 is CSAGGLAGLSSYNEQFF. CDR3 coding DNA: TGCAGTGCAGGCGGACTAGCGGGCCTAAGCTCCTACAATGAGCAGTTCTTC.

This clonotype was counted only a few times. J is TRBJ2-7 and V is TRBV20-1; TRBD1 might be the D (5 bases). The length of the CDR3 is 13 residues. V lost 7 bases to trimming and J lost 4 bases, with 17 bases between them. Germline CDR1 DFQATT, CDR2 SNEGSKA (reference sequence). CDR3 region: CSVRTPTGYEQYF. DNA of the CDR3: TGCAGTGTAAGGACACCCACGGGTTACGAGCAGTACTTC.